Presented here are 31 T cell receptor beta chains from one specimen sequenced in a study of cytomegalovirus exposure and HLA in healthy donors. The PCR had 60 Vbeta and 13 Jbeta primers. The table came from immunoSEQ multiplex PCR; TCRdb's copy has only in-frame clones and leaves some out. The sample features around 140,000 clones, with around 2.2% in its top ten. Sequencing input: PBMCs. The receptors here all came from a woman under 30 in good health and CMV-seronegative.

This chain joins TRBV12-5 and TRBJ2-5; 7 bases align to TRBD2. The germline gives CDR1 LGHNT, CDR2 FRNRAP. J gave up 2 bases and V 0 bases, and 6 bases lay outside the gene matches. The CDR3 totals 16 residues. The CDR3 DNA reads as TGTGCTAGTGGTTTGGTACGCGGGAGCGGACAAGAGACCCAGTACTTC. It is translated as CASGLVRGSGQETQYF.

The V call is TRBV14, the J call TRBJ2-7, with a possible D match to TRBD2 (6 bases). Germline CDR1 and CDR2: SGHDN and FVKESK. Between the trimmed V and J ends, which lost 3 bases and 1 base, there was a span of 10 bases. CDR3 length equals 14 residues. CDR3: CASSQGSGSYEQYV. The CDR3 DNA is TGTGCCAGCAGCCAGGGGAGCGGGTCCTACGAGCAGTACGTC.

V usage is TRBV6-1 and J usage is TRBJ1-3; the D gene is possibly TRBD1 (5 bases). The V gene lost 3 bases and the J gene lost 3 bases, with 12 bases spanning the gap. The CDR3 extends over 15 amino acids. Germline V lookup: CDR1 MNHNS, CDR2 SASEGT. The CDR3 sequence is CASSEQRGGGNTIYF. CDR3 coding DNA: TGTGCCAGCAGTGAGCAGCGGGGGGGTGGAAACACCATATATTTT.

In regard to this clone: One junction end does not reproduce the germline sequence, and a read error may be involved. The J gene is TRBJ2-5, the V gene TRBV11-2; D might be TRBD2 (7 bases). The CDR3 is 15 amino acids. Looked up from germline, CDR1 is SGHAT and CDR2 is FQNNGV. As DNA, the CDR3 is TGTGCCAGCAACTTATCGACGGGGGGCCGGAAGACCCAGTACTTC. Protein sequence: CASNLSTGGRKTQYF.

As concerns this clone: The junction shows a germline mismatch at one end, possibly a read error. Other DNA sequences within the sample encode an identical CDR3. The V call is TRBV14, the J call TRBJ1-2, with 7 bases aligning to TRBD1. CDR1 is SGHDN and CDR2 is FVKESK in the germline V gene. The CDR3 is 15 amino acids. The CDR3 region is CASSPGTARGYGYTF. The CDR3 nucleotides read TGCGCCAGCAGCCCCGGGACAGCGAGGGGCTATGGCTACACCTTC.

The chain recombines TRBV6-5 with TRBJ2-1, with 9 bases aligning to TRBD2. Germline values: CDR1 MNHEY, CDR2 SVGAGI. The V segment lost 6 bases and the J segment 7 bases; nucleotides outside the gene matches: 7. The CDR3 runs 14 residues. CDR3 DNA sequence: TGTGCCAGCAGCCCGACTAGCGGACGGAATGAGCAGTTCTTC. Its protein product is CASSPTSGRNEQFF.

The chain is built from TRBV7-8 and TRBJ2-3; 7 bases fit TRBD2. Germline-derived CDR1 and CDR2 are SGHVS and FQNEAQ. Trimming at V came to 5 bases and at J to 2 bases, leaving 10 bases not matched to a gene. The CDR3 has 16 residues. As DNA, the CDR3 is TGTGCCAGCAGCGGAAACCGGGACTATTTCACAGATACGCAGTATTTT. Translated: CASSGNRDYFTDTQYF. Full variable domain (missing parts from reference TRBV7-8 and TRBJ2-3): GAGVSQSPRYKVAKRGQDVALRCDPISGHVSLFWYQQALGQGPEFLTYFQNEAQLDKSGLPSDRFFAERPEGSVSTLKIQRTQQEDSAVYLCASSGNRDYFTDTQYFGPGTRLTVL.

V gene TRBV15 combines with J gene TRBJ1-1; the D is unclear. Germline CDR1 LNHNV, CDR2 YYDKDF (reference sequence). The V gene lost 0 bases and the J gene lost 4 bases, with 12 bases spanning the gap. This CDR3 spans 15 amino acids. CDR3 coding DNA: TGTGCCACCAGCAGAGATGGCAACCCGGGCACTGAAGCTTTCTTT. This encodes CATSRDGNPGTEAFF.

The chain links TRBV6-5 to TRBJ2-7; TRBD2 matches 10 bases. Losses at the gene ends were 8 bases for V and 3 bases for J; bases not matched to a gene: 4. Per germline, CDR1 MNHEY and CDR2 SVGAGI. The CDR3 consists of 13 residues. This CDR3 is CASSRTSGYEQYV. CDR3 coding DNA: TGTGCCAGCTCAAGGACTAGCGGCTACGAGCAGTACGTC.

The J gene is TRBJ2-3, the V gene TRBV4-3, with a possible D match to TRBD2 (6 bases). The germline V gene encodes CDR1 LGHNA and CDR2 YSLEER. CDR3 size: 16 residues. V lost 4 bases and J 2 bases, leaving 16 bases between the germline ends. CDR3 DNA: TGCGCCAGCAGCCCTGTTCCCGGGGGTTTCACAGATACGCAGTATTTT. Amino acids: CASSPVPGGFTDTQYF.

The chain uses TRBV4-3 and TRBJ1-1; no definite D call. V dropped 0 bases and J dropped 10 bases, with 18 bases sitting between them. Germline-derived CDR1 and CDR2 are LGHNA and YSLEER. The CDR3 has 15 amino acids. The CDR3 here is CASSQEANGREIAFF. Written as DNA, the CDR3 is TGCGCCAGCAGCCAAGAAGCGAACGGCCGGGAGATAGCTTTCTTT.

This rearrangement joins TRBV4-1 to TRBJ2-5, with 16 bases aligning to TRBD2. CDR3 length: 16 residues. With 4 bases clipped from V and 5 bases from J, the junction kept 4 bases outside the gene matches. The V gene's germline CDR1 is MGHRA and CDR2 YSYEKL. The CDR3 spells CASSRGLAGGGETQYF. The CDR3 nucleotides are TGCGCCAGCAGCCGGGGACTAGCGGGAGGGGGGGAGACCCAGTACTTC.

This chain links TRBV7-2 with TRBJ2-2, with 8 bases lining up with TRBD1. There are 16 residues in the CDR3. Germline CDR1 and CDR2: SGHTA and FQGNSA. J gave up 4 bases and V 4 bases, and 8 bases lay outside the gene matches. The CDR3 is CASSWGQDPVTGELFF. The CDR3 DNA sequence: TGTGCCAGCAGCTGGGGACAGGACCCCGTCACCGGGGAGCTGTTTTTT. The variable domain in full, completed from reference TRBV7-2 and TRBJ2-2, reads GAGVSQSPSNKVTEKGKDVELRCDPISGHTALYWYRQSLGQGLEFLIYFQGNSAPDKSGLPSDRFSAERTGGSVSTLTIQRTQQEDSAVYLCASSWGQDPVTGELFFGEGSRLTVL.

The J gene is TRBJ2-5, the V gene TRBV4-3, with D tentatively TRBD1 (5 bases). Trimming left V 0 bases short and J 1 base short, with 12 bases between. The CDR3 spans 16 residues. The germline gives CDR1 LGHNA, CDR2 YSLEER. For the CDR3, the DNA is TGCGCCAGCAGCCAAGATATAACAGGTCGCCAAGAGACCCAGTACTTC. Translating gives CASSQDITGRQETQYF.

The chain has TRBV5-8 and TRBJ2-5; no clear D gene. Per the germline V gene, CDR1 is SGHTS and CDR2 is YDEGEE. Trimming removed 4 bases at V and 5 bases at J, with 6 bases between. There are 11 residues in the CDR3. As DNA, the CDR3 is TGTGCCAGCAGCCGACTTGAGACCCAGTACTTC. This codes for CASSRLETQYF.

V and J are TRBV20-1 and TRBJ1-2, with D unclear. Germline-derived CDR1 and CDR2 are DFQATT and SNEGSKA (reference sequence). The CDR3 runs to 11 residues. V lost 3 bases to trimming and J lost 1 base, with 3 bases between them. CDR3 sequence (DNA): TGCAGTGCTAGGCGTAACTATGGCTACACCTTC. Amino acid sequence: CSARRNYGYTF.

This chain connects TRBV7-3 to TRBJ2-7; 8 nucleotides match TRBD2. Germline V lookup: CDR1 SGHTA, CDR2 FQGTGA. Unmatched junction bases numbered 9, after V lost 2 bases and J lost 6 bases. There are 15 residues in the CDR3. The CDR3 nucleotides read TGTGCCAGCAGCTTAGCGGGAGGTTTCGCAGCCGAGCAGTACTTC. This encodes CASSLAGGFAAEQYF.

This sequence joins TRBV30 and TRBJ2-3; 13 bases match TRBD2. The CDR3 has 17 amino acids. The germline V gene has CDR1 GTSNPN and CDR2 SVGIG (reference sequence). Losses at the gene ends were 3 bases for V and 0 bases for J; bases not matched to a gene: 6. The CDR3 loop reads CAWSTLAGGPSTDTQYF. CDR3 nucleotides: TGTGCCTGGAGCACACTAGCGGGAGGGCCCAGCACAGATACGCAGTATTTT.

The V and J genes are TRBV27 and TRBJ2-5, with D tentatively TRBD2 (6 bases). Germline V lookup: CDR1 MNHEY, CDR2 SMNVEV (reference sequence). V lost 3 bases and J 4 bases, leaving 9 bases between the germline ends. CDR3 length: 13 amino acids. The chain's CDR3 is CASSLTRGETQYF. CDR3 DNA: TGTGCCAGCAGTTTGACTAGGGGAGAGACCCAGTACTTC.

The V and J genes are TRBV5-1 and TRBJ1-1; D gene unclear. Germline V gene sequence: CDR1 SGHRS, CDR2 YFSETQ. The CDR3 is made up of 15 amino acids. V lost 4 bases, J lost 0 bases, and 13 bases lay in between. The CDR3 coding sequence is TGCGCCAGCAGCCCCACACAGAACATGAACACTGAAGCTTTCTTT. Translating it yields CASSPTQNMNTEAFF. Using reference TRBV5-1 and TRBJ1-1 for the parts outside the CDR3, the full variable domain is KAGVTQTPRYLIKTRGQQVTLSCSPISGHRSVSWYQQTPGQGLQFLFEYFSETQRNKGNFPGRFSGRQFSNSRSEMNVSTLELGDSALYLCASSPTQNMNTEAFFGQGTRLTVV.

This sequence joins TRBV19 and TRBJ2-7; TRBD1 matches at 7 bases. Germline V CDR1 and CDR2: LNHDA, SQIVND (reference sequence). CDR3 length: 13 residues. The V gene end was trimmed by 6 bases and the J gene end by 2 bases; junction bases not matched to a gene: 4. CDR3 loop: CASSQGDTYEQYF. The DNA of the CDR3 is TGTGCCAGTAGCCAGGGGGACACCTACGAGCAGTACTTC. The complete variable domain, with remaining parts taken from reference TRBV19 and TRBJ2-7, reads DGGITQSPKYLFRKEGQNVTLSCEQNLNHDAMYWYRQDPGQGLRLIYYSQIVNDFQKGDIAEGYSVSREKKESFPLTVTSAQKNPTAFYLCASSQGDTYEQYFGPGTRLTVT.

The V call is TRBV6-1, the J call TRBJ1-1; 7 bases map to TRBD1. V trimming: 6 bases; J trimming: 2 bases; junction bases outside the gene matches: 9. CDR3 size: 15 residues. Looked up from germline, CDR1 is MNHNS and CDR2 is SASEGT. CDR3 sequence reads: CASSYERGRNTEAFF. The CDR3, as DNA: TGTGCCAGCAGCTACGAAAGGGGGCGAAACACTGAAGCTTTCTTT.

The chain is built from TRBV19 and TRBJ1-2; D unclear. The CDR3 runs to 14 residues. Between the trimmed V and J ends, which lost 2 bases and 5 bases, there was a span of 12 bases. CDR1 and CDR2 from the germline V gene are LNHDA and SQIVND (reference sequence). The CDR3 coding sequence is TGTGCCAGTAGTATAATTGCAGATATATATGGCTACACCTTC. As protein: CASSIIADIYGYTF. Using reference TRBV19 and TRBJ1-2 for the parts outside the CDR3, the full variable domain is DGGITQSPKYLFRKEGQNVTLSCEQNLNHDAMYWYRQDPGQGLRLIYYSQIVNDFQKGDIAEGYSVSREKKESFPLTVTSAQKNPTAFYLCASSIIADIYGYTFGSGTRLTVV.

This sequence joins TRBV7-5 and TRBJ2-7; the table calls TRBD2, which could not be checked here. TRBV7-5 is termed a pseudogene. CDR3 length: 15 amino acids. The CDR3 protein is CARSLRRQSSYEQYV. The CDR3 bases are TGTGCCAGAAGCTTAAGGAGGCAGAGCTCCTACGAGCAGTACGTC.

This chain uses TRBV7-9 with TRBJ2-3; 13 bases line up with TRBD2. From germline, CDR1 is SEHNR and CDR2 FQNEAQ (reference sequence). The CDR3 covers 16 residues. J lost 8 bases, V lost 4 bases, and 9 bases had no gene match. The CDR3 region is CASSSQRTSGSSTQYF. The CDR3 nucleotides are TGTGCCAGCAGCTCCCAACGGACTAGCGGGAGTAGTACGCAGTATTTT.

J is TRBJ2-2 and V is TRBV30; tentatively, D is TRBD2 (5 bases). CDR3 size: 12 residues. CDR1 is GTSNPN, CDR2 SVGIG, per germline (reference sequence). Deletions cut 0 bases from V and 6 bases from J, with 5 bases between. The CDR3 sequence: CAWSVAAGELFF. The CDR3 nucleotides read TGTGCCTGGAGTGTAGCGGCCGGGGAGCTGTTTTTT.

V gene TRBV9 combines with J gene TRBJ2-1; possibly TRBD2 for D (6 bases). V was trimmed by 2 bases and J by 0 bases, leaving 12 bases between them. In germline, CDR1 is SGDLS, CDR2 YYNGEE. The length of the CDR3 is 16 residues. The CDR3 protein is CASSVKIADSYNEQFF. Written as DNA, the CDR3 is TGTGCCAGCAGCGTCAAGATAGCGGACTCCTACAATGAGCAGTTCTTC.

CDR3 in amino acids: CASSRDRYNQPQHF. CDR3 nucleotides: TGTGCCAGTAGCCGGGACAGGTATAATCAGCCCCAGCATTTT. V is TRBV19 and J is TRBJ1-5; 8 bases agree with TRBD1. V dropped 6 bases and J dropped 4; count of bases not matched to a gene: 5. Per the germline V gene, CDR1 is LNHDA and CDR2 is SQIVND (reference sequence). This CDR3 region has 14 residues.

This sequence joins TRBV7-2 and TRBJ1-5; 7 nucleotides align to TRBD1. Looked up from germline, CDR1 is SGHTA and CDR2 is FQGNSA. This CDR3 has 17 residues. J was trimmed by 1 base and V by 5 bases; bases with no gene match: 11. CDR3 in DNA: TGTGCCAGCAGCATACAAGGAGGCAGGGGGAGCAATCAGCCCCAGCATTTT. Protein product: CASSIQGGRGSNQPQHF.

The chain uses TRBV7-8 and TRBJ2-5; maybe TRBD2 (5 bases). CDR3 length: 14 residues. Germline V gene sequence: CDR1 SGHVS, CDR2 FQNEAQ. Trimming took off 5 bases at V and 5 bases at J, with 15 bases between the two ends. The CDR3 sequence: CASSPPGLGETQYF. CDR3 nucleotides: TGTGCCAGCAGCCCACCGGGATTAGGGGAGACCCAGTACTTC.

The chain carries TRBV11-3 and TRBJ2-1; perhaps TRBD2 as D (6 bases). The CDR3 is 14 residues long. Trimming stripped 2 bases from V and 4 bases from J, with 9 bases between. Germline CDR1 SGHNT, CDR2 YENEEA. CDR3: CASSLSGLYNEQFF. The DNA for the CDR3 is TGTGCCAGCAGCTTATCGGGACTTTACAATGAGCAGTTCTTC. Supplemented by reference TRBV11-3 and TRBJ2-1, the full variable domain reads EAGVVQSPRYKIIEKKQPVAFWCNPISGHNTLYWYLQNLGQGPELLIRYENEEAVDDSQLPKDRFSAERLKGVDSTLKIQPAELGDSAVYLCASSLSGLYNEQFFGPGTRLTVL.